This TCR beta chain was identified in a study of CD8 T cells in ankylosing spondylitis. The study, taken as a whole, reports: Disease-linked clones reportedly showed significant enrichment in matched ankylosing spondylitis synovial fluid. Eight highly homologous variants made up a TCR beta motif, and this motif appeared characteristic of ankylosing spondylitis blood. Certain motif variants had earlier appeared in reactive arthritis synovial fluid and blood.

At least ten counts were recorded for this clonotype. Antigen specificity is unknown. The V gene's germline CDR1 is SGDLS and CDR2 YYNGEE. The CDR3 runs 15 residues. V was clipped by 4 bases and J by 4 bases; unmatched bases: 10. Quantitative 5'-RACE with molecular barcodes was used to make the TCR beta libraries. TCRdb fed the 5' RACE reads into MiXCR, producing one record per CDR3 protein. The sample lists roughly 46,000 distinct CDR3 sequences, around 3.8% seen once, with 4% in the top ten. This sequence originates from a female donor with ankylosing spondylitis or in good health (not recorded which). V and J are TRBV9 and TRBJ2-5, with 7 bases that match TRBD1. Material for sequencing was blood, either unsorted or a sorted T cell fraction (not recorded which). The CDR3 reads CASSPRDSRGETQYF. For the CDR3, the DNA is TGTGCCAGCAGCCCCCGGGACAGCCGAGGAGAGACCCAGTACTTC.